This T cell receptor beta chain is from a study of regulatory T cells in long-lasting Graves disease. Stated time point: newly diagnosed GD, antithyroid drugs for less than 3 months. Preparation of the TCR library used RNA extracted from PBMCs. HTBI primers from iRepertoire and Arm-PCR of CDR3 regions yielded the TCR beta libraries. Authors' analysis steps: Throughout the samples, researchers identified 62 TRBV and around 15 TRBJ segments. MiXCR was run by TCRdb on the multiplex PCR reads, yielding one entry per CDR3 protein. Clone size and V and J calls follow TCRdb, not the original study. The sample contains roughly 610,000 distinct CDR3 sequences, around 15% of which appear only once. This clonotype appeared many times. The V and J ends lost 6 bases and 2 bases respectively, with 15 bases between them. The CDR3 is made up of 15 amino acids. These data also featured in a second study, about T cells in Graves' hyperthyroidism and ophthalmopathy. That paper states: When ophthalmopathy did not progress within 18 months, Graves' hyperthyroidism was considered stable. Ophthalmopathy was told apart from stable hyperthyroidism by a 13 V-J model.

Sequences were derived from peripheral blood mononuclear cells (PBMCs), sampled at new diagnosis, from a patient treated with antithyroid drugs. The TCR sequence derives from a man between 18 and 35 years old with Graves disease. J is TRBJ2-3 and V is TRBV12-3 or TRBV12-4; D ambiguous. The CDR3 sequence is CASRLPIVVTDTQYF. As DNA, the CDR3 is TGTGCCAGCAGACTTCCGATTGTGGTCACAGATACGCAGTATTTT.